This T cell receptor beta chain is drawn from a study of shared clonotypes between healthy human individuals. This clone has more than one count but fewer than ten. Its antigen remains unknown. Sequencing used immunoSEQ multiplex PCR; TCRdb keeps in-frame clones, though not all of them. The data hold about 1 million clones, with around 75% observed a single time. Overall study findings and caveats: It was observed that roughly 5% of naive CD4 clonotypes were shared across a handful of donors.

Study donors comprised healthy, HIV-negative adults devoid of recent acute infection or vaccination. The CDR3 is 13 residues long. The germline CDR1 and CDR2 sequences are KGHSH and LQKENI. Trimming left V 2 bases short and J 9 bases short, with 8 bases between. This TCR was sampled from a man between 18 and 35 years old in good health. The sample taken for sequencing was memory CD4+ T cells sorted from blood. Stated subset: CD45RA-negative fraction. The chain recombines TRBV18 with TRBJ1-6, with D uncertain. CDR3 in amino acids: CASSPTGSSPLHF. CDR3 in DNA: TGTGCCAGCTCACCAACCGGGTCTTCACCCCTCCACTTT.